The subject of this entry is one TCR beta chain. Its specificity is not known. The PCR had 60 Vbeta and 13 Jbeta primers. The assay was immunoSEQ multiplex PCR, and TCRdb's table has in-frame clones only and misses some. The repertoire includes about 160,000 clones, roughly 78% of them detected once, and 1% sits in the top ten. This specimen belongs to a study of cytomegalovirus exposure and HLA in healthy donors. Study-level findings and limits: Reports credit the classifier with highly specific, highly sensitive diagnosis of cytomegalovirus status. In vitro checks showed that three CMV-associated chains really do target CMV antigens. An analysis that came later showed most CMV-associated TCR beta chains appearing HLA-restricted. Per a later analysis, about 18,000 TCR beta sequences showed association with HLA alleles at 0.05 false discovery rate.

Germline V gene data show CDR1 as SGHNT and CDR2 as YYREEE (reference sequence). The CDR3 covers 17 residues. V shed 5 bases and J 4 bases; nucleotides not matched to a gene: 9. The V gene is TRBV5-4, the J gene TRBJ2-6; TRBD2 matches at 10 bases. The source of this sequence is a woman aged 45-65 years in good health and CMV-seropositive. The sample taken for sequencing was PBMCs. For the CDR3, the DNA is TGTGCCAGCAGGGAAGCGGGGGGGCCAAGAGGGGCCAACGTCCTGACTTTC. Its translation: CASREAGGPRGANVLTF. Full variable domain (missing parts from reference TRBV5-4 and TRBJ2-6): ETGVTQSPTHLIKTRGQQVTLRCSSQSGHNTVSWYQQALGQGPQFIFQYYREEENGRGNFPPRFSGLQFPNYSSELNVNALELDDSALYLCASREAGGPRGANVLTFGAGSRLTVL.